The source of this TCR beta chain is a study of blood T cell repertoires in COVID-19. Study-level information: Acute and convalescent COVID-19 specimens originated in the United States, Italy and Spain. From T cells, B-cell-depleted T cells, or PBMCs came the material, which was cDNA or gDNA.

Seattle researchers signed up patients amid active infection and tracked them longitudinally. After removal of 2 bases from V and 2 bases from J, the junction contained 4 bases not matched to a gene. Germline assignment: CDR1 KGHDR and CDR2 SFDVKD. The CDR3 runs to 17 residues. Assay: immunoSEQ multiplex PCR; the TCRdb copy retains only in-frame clones and omits some. The sample carries 350,000 or so clones, about 91% recorded once. The sequence was obtained from a woman aged 25-40 years with COVID-19, enrolled during active disease. The J gene is TRBJ2-3, the V gene TRBV24-1; 12 nucleotides line up with TRBD2. The sample consisted of peripheral blood. Here the CDR3 DNA reads TGTGCCACCAGTGATTGGGCTAGCGGGGGGGACACAGATACGCAGTATTTT. Amino acids: CATSDWASGGDTDTQYF.